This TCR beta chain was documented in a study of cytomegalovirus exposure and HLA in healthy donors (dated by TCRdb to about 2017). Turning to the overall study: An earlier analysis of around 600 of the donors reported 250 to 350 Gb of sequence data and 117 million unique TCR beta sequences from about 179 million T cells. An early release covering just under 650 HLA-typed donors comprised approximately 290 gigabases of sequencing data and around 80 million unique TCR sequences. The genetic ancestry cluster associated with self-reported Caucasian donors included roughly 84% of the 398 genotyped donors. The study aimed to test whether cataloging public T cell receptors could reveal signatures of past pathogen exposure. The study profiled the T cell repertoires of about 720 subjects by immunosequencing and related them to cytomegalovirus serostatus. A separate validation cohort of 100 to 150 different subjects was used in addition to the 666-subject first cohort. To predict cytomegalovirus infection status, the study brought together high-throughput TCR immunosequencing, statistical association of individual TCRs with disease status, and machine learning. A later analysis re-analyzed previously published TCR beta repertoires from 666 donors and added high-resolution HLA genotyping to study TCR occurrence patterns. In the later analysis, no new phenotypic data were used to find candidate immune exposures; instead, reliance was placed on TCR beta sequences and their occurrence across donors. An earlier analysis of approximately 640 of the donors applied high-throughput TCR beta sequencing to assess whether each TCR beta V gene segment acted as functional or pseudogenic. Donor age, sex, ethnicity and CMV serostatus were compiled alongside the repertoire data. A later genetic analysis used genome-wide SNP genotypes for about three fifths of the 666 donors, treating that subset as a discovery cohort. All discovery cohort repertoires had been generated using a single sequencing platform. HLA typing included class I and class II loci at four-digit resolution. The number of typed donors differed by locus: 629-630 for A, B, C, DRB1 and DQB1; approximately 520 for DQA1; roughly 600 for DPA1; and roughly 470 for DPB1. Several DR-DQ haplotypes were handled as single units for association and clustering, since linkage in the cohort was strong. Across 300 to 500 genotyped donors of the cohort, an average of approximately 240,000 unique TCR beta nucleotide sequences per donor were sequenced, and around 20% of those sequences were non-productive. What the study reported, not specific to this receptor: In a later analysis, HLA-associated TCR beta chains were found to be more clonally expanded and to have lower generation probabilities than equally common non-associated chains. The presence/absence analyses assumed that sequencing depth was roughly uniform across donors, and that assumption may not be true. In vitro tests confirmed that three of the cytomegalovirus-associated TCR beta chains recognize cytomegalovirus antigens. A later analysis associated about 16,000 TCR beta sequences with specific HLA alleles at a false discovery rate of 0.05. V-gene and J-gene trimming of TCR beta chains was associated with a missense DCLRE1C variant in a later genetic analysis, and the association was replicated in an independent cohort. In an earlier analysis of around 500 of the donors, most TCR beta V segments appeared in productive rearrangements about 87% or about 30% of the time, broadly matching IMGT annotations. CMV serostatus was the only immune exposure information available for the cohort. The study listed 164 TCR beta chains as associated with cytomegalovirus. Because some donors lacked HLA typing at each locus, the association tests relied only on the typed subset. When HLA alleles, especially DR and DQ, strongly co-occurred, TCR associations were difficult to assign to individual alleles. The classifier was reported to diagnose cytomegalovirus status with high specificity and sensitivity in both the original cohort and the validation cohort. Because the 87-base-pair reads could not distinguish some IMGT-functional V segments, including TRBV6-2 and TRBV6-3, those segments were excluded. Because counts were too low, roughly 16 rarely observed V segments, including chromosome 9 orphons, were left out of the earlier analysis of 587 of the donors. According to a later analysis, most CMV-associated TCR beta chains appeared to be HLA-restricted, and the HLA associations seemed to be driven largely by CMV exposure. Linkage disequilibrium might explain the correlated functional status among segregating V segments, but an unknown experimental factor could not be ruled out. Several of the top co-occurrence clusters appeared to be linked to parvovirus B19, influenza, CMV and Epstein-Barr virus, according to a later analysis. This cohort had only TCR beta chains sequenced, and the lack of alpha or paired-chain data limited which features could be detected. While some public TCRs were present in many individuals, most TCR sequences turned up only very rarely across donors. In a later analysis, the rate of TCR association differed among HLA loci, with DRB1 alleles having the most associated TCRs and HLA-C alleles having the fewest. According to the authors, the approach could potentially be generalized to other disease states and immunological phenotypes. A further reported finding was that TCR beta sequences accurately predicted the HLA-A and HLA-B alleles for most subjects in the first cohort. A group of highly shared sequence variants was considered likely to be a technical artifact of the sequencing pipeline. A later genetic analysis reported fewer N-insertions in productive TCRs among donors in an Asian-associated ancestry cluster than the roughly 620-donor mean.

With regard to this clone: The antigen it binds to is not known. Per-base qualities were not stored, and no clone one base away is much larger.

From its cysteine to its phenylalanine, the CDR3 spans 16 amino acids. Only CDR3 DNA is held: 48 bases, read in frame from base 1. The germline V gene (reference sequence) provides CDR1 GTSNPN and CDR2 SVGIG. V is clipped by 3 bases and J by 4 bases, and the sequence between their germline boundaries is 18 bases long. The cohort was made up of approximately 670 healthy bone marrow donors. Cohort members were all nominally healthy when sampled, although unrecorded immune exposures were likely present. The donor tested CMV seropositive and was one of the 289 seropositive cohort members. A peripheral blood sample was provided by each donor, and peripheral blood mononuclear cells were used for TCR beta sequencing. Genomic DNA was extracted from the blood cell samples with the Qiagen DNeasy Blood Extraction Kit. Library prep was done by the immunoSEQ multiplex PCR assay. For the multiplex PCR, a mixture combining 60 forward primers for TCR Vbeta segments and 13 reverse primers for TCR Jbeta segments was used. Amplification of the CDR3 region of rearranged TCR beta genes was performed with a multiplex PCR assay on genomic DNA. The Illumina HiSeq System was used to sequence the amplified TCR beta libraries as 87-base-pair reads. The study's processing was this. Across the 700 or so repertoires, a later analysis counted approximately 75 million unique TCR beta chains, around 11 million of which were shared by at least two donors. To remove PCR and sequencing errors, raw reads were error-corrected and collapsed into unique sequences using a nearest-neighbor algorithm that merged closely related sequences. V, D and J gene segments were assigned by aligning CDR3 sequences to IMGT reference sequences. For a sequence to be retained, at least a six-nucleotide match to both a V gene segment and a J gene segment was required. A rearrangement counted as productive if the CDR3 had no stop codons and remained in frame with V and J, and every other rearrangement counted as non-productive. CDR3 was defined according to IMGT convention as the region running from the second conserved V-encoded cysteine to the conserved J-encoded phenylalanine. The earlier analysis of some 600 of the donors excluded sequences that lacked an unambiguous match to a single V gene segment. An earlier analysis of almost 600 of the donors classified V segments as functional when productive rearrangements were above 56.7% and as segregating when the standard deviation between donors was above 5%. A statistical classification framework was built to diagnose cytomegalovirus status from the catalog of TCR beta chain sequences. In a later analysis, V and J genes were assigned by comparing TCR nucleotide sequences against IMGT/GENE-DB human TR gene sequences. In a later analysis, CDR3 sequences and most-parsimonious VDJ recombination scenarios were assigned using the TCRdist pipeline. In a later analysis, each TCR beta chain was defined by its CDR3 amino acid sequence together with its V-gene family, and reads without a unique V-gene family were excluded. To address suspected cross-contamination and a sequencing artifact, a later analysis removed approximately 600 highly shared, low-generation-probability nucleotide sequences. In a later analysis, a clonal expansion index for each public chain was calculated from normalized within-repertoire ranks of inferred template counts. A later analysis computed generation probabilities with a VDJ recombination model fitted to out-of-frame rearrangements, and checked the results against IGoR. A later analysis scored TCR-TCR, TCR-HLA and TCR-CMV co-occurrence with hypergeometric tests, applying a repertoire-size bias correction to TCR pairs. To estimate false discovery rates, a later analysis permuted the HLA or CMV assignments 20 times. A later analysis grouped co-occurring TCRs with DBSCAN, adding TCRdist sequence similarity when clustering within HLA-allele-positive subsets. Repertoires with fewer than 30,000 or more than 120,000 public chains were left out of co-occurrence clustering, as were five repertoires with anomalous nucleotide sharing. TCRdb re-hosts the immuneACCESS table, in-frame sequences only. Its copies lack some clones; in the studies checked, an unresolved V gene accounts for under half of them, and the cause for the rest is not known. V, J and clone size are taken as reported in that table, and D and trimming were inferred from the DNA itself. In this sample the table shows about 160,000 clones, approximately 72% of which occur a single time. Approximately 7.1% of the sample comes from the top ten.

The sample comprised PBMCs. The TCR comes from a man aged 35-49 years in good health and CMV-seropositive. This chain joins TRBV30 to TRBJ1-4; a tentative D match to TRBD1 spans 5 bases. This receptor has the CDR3 CAWSVGGAGINEKLFF. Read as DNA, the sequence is TGTGCCTGGAGCGTTGGAGGGGCGGGGATTAATGAAAAACTGTTTTTT.